These T cell receptor beta chains were read from a single sample in a study of blood T cells in healthy people across ages. TCRdb analysed the 5' RACE reads with MiXCR anew, one entry per CDR3 protein. The sample records hundreds of thousands of distinct CDR3 sequences, under 40% being singletons. Sequencing input: blood. The source of these receptors is a man younger than 30 in good health. CDR3s leave out the opening cysteine and the closing phenylalanine or tryptophan. The order of the fields is clone size, V gene, CDR3 protein. Not all rows give a size; the values are once, few, many and, for expanded clones, a class.

clone_size: few; v_call: TRBV13; cdr3_aa: AIRTGSTQY
clone_size: -; v_call: TRBV7-2; cdr3_aa: TSIVASGSDTQY
clone_size: few; v_call: TRBV14; cdr3_aa: ASSQDLGTTAF
clone_size: few; v_call: TRBV4-1; cdr3_aa: ASSQVGLARETQY
clone_size: few; v_call: TRBV12-3/TRBV12-4; cdr3_aa: ASSPIQGEGDTEAF
clone_size: few; v_call: TRBV7-9; cdr3_aa: ASSPLDRGGEQF
clone_size: -; v_call: TRBV4-3; cdr3_aa: ASSQQGKYEQI
clone_size: many; v_call: TRBV4-2; cdr3_aa: ASSQDGAGEYNEQF
clone_size: few; v_call: TRBV20-1; cdr3_aa: SARRTDRYGYT
clone_size: -; v_call: TRBV20-1; cdr3_aa: SARDGILQGRQTQY
clone_size: once; v_call: TRBV28; cdr3_aa: ASRRVWYFTTNKKLF
clone_size: few; v_call: TRBV6-5; cdr3_aa: ASSYCSGGESYEQY
clone_size: -; v_call: TRBV6-7; cdr3_aa: AGLLGAQRTEAF
clone_size: many; v_call: TRBV7-9; cdr3_aa: ASSLPGDEQY
clone_size: many; v_call: TRBV10-3; cdr3_aa: AIRSGDQETQY
clone_size: -; v_call: TRBV4-3; cdr3_aa: AGSQGSGNTIY
clone_size: -; v_call: TRBV20-1; cdr3_aa: SARDISGRGTDTQY
clone_size: -; v_call: TRBV7-9; cdr3_aa: ARSPGDNYEQF
clone_size: -; v_call: TRBV2; cdr3_aa: AGGQGSTGGYT
clone_size: -; v_call: TRBV27; cdr3_aa: ASSSPGTANEQF
clone_size: many; v_call: TRBV14; cdr3_aa: ASSQEGRIAKNIQY
clone_size: few; v_call: TRBV7-2; cdr3_aa: ASSPGYVRFPFSYEQY